This T cell receptor (beta chain) stems from a study of tissue T cells after allogeneic stem cell transplantation. Assay: immunoSEQ multiplex PCR; the TCRdb copy retains only in-frame clones and omits some. The sample holds thousands of clones, 65% to 70% seen once. In its sample, this clone was seen once. Germline and genes: mouse. The read halts 1 residue ahead of the CDR3 end, with the missing end drawn from the germline J gene. Germline V gene lookup returns CDR1 SGHDT and CDR2 FRDEAV. Deletions cut 1 base from V and 2 bases from J, with 6 bases between. The CDR3 contains 13 residues. This clonotype was sampled from a female BALB/c mouse in good health. The MHC haplotype of this mouse line is H2-d. The sequenced sample consisted of blood. The V call is TRBV14, the J call TRBJ1-2; TRBD1 is a possible D gene (5 bases). Incomplete CDR3 DNA: TGTGCCAGCAGTTTCGAGGGGAACTCCGACTACACC. It yields the protein CASSFEGNSDYT. The full CDR3 protein is CASSFEGNSDYTF.